This T cell receptor beta chain was obtained from a study of T-cell reconstitution after alpha-beta-depleted transplantation in children. Study-wide results and limits: The authors attributed T-cell counts and diversity one year after transplant mostly to newly produced T cells. Expanded graft clones, several hundred of them, were reportedly the source of alpha-beta T cells about two months after transplant.

During its preparation, the TCRbeta library received unique molecular identifiers. TCRdb ran MiXCR on the PCR reads and lists one entry per CDR3 protein. The sample gives around 440,000 distinct CDR3 sequences, approximately 10% of which show up once; 2% to 2.5% is in the top ten. This clonotype was observed many times. The antigen is undetermined. Trimming took off 4 bases at V and 0 bases at J, with 13 bases between the two ends. Per the germline V gene, CDR1 is SEHNR and CDR2 is FQNEAQ (reference sequence). This CDR3 has 15 residues. Sequenced here: PBMCs, sampled before TCRalphabeta/CD19-depleted stem cell transplant. V and J are TRBV7-9 and TRBJ2-7; no reliable D call. The TCR comes from a child younger than 10 with inherited bone marrow failure, due to receive a stem cell transplant. The CDR3 reads CASSSPEAVSYEQYF. CDR3 nucleotide sequence: TGTGCCAGCAGCTCGCCCGAGGCAGTCTCCTACGAGCAGTACTTC.